This T cell receptor (beta chain) was captured in a study of CD8 T cells in Susac syndrome. RNA was extracted with the RNeasy kit, and a quantity of roughly 0.5 to 1 ug was reverse transcribed using random hexamers. MiXCR, run by TCRdb on the immunoSEQ multiplex PCR reads, gives a single entry per CDR3 protein. This sample has 95,000 to 150,000 distinct CDR3 sequences, with 95% to 96% found just once. The sequenced sample consisted of CD4+ T cells from PBMCs. The receptor was derived from a human donor with Susac syndrome.

CDR3 residues: CASSLDRDQYF. The CDR3 bases are TGCGCCAGCAGCTTGGATAGGGACCAGTACTTC. The chain uses TRBV5-1 and TRBJ2-5; D gene ambiguous. Germline CDR1 SGHRS, CDR2 YFSETQ. This CDR3 spans 11 amino acids. V lost 0 bases and J lost 10, with 7 bases in between.